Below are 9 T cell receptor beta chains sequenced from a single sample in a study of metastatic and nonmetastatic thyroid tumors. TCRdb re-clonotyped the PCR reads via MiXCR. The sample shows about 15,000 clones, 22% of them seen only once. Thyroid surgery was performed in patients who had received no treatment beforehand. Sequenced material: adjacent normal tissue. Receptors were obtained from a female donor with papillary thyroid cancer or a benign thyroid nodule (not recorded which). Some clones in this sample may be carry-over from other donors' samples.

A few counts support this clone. This chain's CDR3 is CSVEIDPANYGYTF. CDR3 in DNA: TGCAGCGTTGAAATCGATCCCGCTAACTATGGCTACACCTTC. This sequence joins TRBV29-1 and TRBJ1-2; D ambiguous. This CDR3 region has 14 residues. V was shortened by 2 bases and J by 0 bases, with 10 bases between the two germline ends. The germline gives CDR1 SQVTM, CDR2 ANQGSEA.

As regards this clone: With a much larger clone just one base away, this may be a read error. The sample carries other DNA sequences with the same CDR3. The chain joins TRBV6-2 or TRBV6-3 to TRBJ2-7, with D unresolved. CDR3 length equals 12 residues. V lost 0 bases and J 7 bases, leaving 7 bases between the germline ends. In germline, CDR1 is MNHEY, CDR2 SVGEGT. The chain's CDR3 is CASSYSAGEQYF. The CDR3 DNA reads TGTGCCAGCAGTTACTCTGCTGGGGAGCAGTACTTC.

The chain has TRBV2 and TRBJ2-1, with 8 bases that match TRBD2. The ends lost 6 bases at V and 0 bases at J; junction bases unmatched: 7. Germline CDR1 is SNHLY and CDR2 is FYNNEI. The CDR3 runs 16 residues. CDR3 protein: CASSLTSGNSYNEQFF. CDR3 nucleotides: TGTGCCAGCAGCCTTACTAGCGGAAACTCCTACAATGAGCAGTTCTTC.

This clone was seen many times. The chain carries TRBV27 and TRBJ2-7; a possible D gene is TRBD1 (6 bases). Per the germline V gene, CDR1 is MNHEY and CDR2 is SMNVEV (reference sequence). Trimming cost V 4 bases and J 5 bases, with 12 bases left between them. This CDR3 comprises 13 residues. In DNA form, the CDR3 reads TGTGCCAGCAGTTCTTCAGGGGTCCACGAGCAGTACTTC. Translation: CASSSSGVHEQYF.

The CDR3 reads CASGLWDNRYNEQFF. CDR3 nucleotide sequence: TGTGCTAGTGGTTTGTGGGACAACCGCTACAATGAGCAGTTCTTC. The chain joins TRBV12-5 to TRBJ2-1; weak D call: TRBD1 (6 bases). Deletions cut 2 bases from V and 3 bases from J, with 11 bases between. Germline V gives CDR1 LGHNT, CDR2 FRNRAP. The CDR3 is 15 amino acids.

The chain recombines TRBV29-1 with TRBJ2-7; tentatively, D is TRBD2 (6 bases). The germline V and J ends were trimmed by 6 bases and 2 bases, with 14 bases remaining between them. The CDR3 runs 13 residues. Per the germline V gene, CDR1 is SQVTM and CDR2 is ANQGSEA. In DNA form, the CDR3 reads TGCAGCGTACCGGGACTGGGGGCCTACGAGCAGTACTTC. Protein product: CSVPGLGAYEQYF.

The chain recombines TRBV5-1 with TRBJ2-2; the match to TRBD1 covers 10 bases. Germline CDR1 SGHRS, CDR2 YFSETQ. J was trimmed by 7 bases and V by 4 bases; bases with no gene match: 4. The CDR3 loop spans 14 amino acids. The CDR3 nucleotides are TGCGCCAGCAGCCCCGGACAGGGGGTCGGGGAGCTGTTTTTT. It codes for CASSPGQGVGELFF.

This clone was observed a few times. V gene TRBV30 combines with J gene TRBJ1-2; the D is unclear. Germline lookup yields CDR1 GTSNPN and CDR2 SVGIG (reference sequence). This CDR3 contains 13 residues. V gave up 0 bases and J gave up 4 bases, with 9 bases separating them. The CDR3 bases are TGTGCCTGGAGTGTACGCAGCCTCTATGGCTACACCTTC. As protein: CAWSVRSLYGYTF.

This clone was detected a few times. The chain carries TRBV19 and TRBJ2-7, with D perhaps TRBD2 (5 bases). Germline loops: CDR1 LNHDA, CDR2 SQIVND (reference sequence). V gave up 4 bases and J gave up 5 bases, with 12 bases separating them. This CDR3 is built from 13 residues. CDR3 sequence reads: CASSRLLGDEQYF. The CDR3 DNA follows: TGTGCCAGTAGTAGGCTGCTCGGGGACGAGCAGTACTTC.